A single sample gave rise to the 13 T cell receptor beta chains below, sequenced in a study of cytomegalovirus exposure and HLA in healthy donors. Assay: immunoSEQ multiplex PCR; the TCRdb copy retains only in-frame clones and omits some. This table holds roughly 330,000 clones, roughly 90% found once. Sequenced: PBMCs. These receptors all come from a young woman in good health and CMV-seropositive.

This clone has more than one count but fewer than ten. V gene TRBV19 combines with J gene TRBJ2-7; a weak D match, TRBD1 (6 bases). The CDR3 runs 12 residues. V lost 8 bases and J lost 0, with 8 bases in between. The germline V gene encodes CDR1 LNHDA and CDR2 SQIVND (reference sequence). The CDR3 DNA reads TGTGCCAGTGGACAGACCTCCTACGAGCAGTACTTC. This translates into CASGQTSYEQYF.

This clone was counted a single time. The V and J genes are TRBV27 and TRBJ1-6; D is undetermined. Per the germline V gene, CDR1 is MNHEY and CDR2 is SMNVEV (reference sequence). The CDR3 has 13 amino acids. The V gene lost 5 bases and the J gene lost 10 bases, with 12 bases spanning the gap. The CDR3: CASSPSYGSPLHF. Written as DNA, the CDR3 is TGTGCCAGCAGTCCGAGTTACGGGTCACCCCTCCACTTT.

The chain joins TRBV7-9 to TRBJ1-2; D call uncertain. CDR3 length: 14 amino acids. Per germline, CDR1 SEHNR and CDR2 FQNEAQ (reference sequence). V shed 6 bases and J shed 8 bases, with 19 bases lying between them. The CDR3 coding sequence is TGTGCCAGCAGGGGCGGCTCTATAAACTGGGGCTACACCTTC. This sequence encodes CASRGGSINWGYTF. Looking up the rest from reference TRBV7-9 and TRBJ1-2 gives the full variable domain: DTGVSQNPRHKITKRGQNVTFRCDPISEHNRLYWYRQTLGQGPEFLTYFQNEAQLEKSRLLSDRFSAERPKGSFSTLEIQRTEQGDSAMYLCASRGGSINWGYTFGSGTRLTVV.

Here the CDR3 reads CASSLVAGGSDEQFF. The CDR3 nucleotides read TGCGCCAGCAGCTTGGTAGCGGGAGGTTCGGATGAGCAGTTCTTC. The V and J genes are TRBV5-1 and TRBJ2-1; 10 nucleotides agree with TRBD2. Losses at the gene ends were 0 bases for V and 8 bases for J; bases not matched to a gene: 5. CDR3 length: 15 residues. The germline V gene encodes CDR1 SGHRS and CDR2 YFSETQ.

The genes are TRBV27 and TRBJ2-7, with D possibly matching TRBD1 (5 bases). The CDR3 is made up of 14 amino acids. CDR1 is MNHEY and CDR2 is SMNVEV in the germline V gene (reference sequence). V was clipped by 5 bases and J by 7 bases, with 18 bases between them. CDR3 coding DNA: TGTGCCAGCAGTCTATACAGGACATCCGAAGAGCAGTACTTC. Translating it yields CASSLYRTSEEQYF.

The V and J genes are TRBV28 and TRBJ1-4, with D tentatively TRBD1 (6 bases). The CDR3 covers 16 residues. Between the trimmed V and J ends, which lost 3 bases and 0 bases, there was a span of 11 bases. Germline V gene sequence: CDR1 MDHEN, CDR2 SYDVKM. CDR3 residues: CASSFSGAATNEKLFF. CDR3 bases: TGTGCCAGCAGTTTTTCGGGGGCGGCAACTAATGAAAAACTGTTTTTT.

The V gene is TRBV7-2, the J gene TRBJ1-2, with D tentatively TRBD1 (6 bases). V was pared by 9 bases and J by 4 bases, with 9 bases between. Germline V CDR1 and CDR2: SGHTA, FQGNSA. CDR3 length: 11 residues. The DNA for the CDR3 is TGTGCCAGTGACAGGTTCTATGGCTACACCTTC. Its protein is CASDRFYGYTF.

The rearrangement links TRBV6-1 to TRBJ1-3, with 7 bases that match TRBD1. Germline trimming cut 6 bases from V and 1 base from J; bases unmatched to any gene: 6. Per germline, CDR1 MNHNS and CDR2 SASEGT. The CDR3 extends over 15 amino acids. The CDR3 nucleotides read TGTGCCAGCAGAGGCACGACAGGGTCTGGAAACACCATATATTTT. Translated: CASRGTTGSGNTIYF.

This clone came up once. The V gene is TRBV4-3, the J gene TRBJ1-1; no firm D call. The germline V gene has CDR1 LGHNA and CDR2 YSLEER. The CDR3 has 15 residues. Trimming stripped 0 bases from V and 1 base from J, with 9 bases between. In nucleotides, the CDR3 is TGCGCCAGCAGCCAAGATAGGGTGGGGAACACTGAAGCTTTCTTT. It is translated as CASSQDRVGNTEAFF.

The CDR3 protein is CASSYSTFAEQYF. CDR3 DNA: TGTGCCAGCAGTTACTCGACTTTTGCGGAGCAGTACTTC. The chain is built from TRBV6-5 and TRBJ2-7; no reliable D call. Germline CDR1 and CDR2: MNHEY and SVGAGI. V gave up 0 bases and J gave up 7 bases, with 10 bases separating them. This CDR3 region has 13 residues.

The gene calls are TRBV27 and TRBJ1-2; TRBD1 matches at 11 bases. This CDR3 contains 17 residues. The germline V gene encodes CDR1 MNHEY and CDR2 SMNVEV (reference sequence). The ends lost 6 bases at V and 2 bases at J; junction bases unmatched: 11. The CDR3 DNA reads TGTGCCAGCAGCCCAGTGGCCGGGACAGGGGGGAACTATGGCTACACCTTC. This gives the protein CASSPVAGTGGNYGYTF.

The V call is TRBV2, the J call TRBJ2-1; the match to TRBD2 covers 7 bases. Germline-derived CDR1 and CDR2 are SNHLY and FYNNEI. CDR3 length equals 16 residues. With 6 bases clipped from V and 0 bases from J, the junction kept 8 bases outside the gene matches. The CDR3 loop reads CASSERLAASYNEQFF. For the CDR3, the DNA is TGTGCCAGCAGCGAGCGTCTAGCGGCCTCCTACAATGAGCAGTTCTTC. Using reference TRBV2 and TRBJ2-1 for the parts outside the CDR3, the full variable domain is EPEVTQTPSHQVTQMGQEVILRCVPISNHLYFYWYRQILGQKVEFLVSFYNNEISEKSEIFDDQFSVERPDGSNFTLKIRSTKLEDSAMYFCASSERLAASYNEQFFGPGTRLTVL.

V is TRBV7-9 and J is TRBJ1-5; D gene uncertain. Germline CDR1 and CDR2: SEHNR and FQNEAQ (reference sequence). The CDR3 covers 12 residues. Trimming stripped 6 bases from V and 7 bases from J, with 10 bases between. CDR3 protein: CASSLNTQPQHF. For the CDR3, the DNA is TGTGCCAGCAGTTTGAATACGCAGCCCCAGCATTTT.